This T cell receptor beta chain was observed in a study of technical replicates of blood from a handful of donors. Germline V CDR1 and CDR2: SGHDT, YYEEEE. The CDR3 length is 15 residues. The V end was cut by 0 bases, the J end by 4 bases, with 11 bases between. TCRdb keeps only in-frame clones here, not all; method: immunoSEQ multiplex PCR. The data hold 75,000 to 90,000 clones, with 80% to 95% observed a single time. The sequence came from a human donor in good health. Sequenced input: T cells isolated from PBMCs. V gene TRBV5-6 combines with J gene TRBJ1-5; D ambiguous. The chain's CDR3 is CASSLGFELNQPQHF. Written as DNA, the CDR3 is TGTGCCAGCAGCTTGGGGTTTGAACTGAATCAGCCCCAGCATTTT.